This T cell receptor (beta chain) was retrieved from a study of blood T cells in healthy people across ages. Total RNA, at least 5.5 micrograms per sample, came from PBMCs. There are 13 residues in the CDR3. Germline V CDR1 and CDR2: DFQATT, SNEGSKA (reference sequence). Trimming took off 7 bases at V and 3 bases at J, with 13 bases between the two ends. As for this clonotype: The antigen remains unidentified.

A sample-barcoded 5' primer and a J-beta primer mix were used in a second PCR of about 7 to 12 cycles. Each sample yielded at least 2.5 million CDR3-containing paired-end reads. TCRdb reanalysed the 5' RACE reads using MiXCR and keeps one entry per CDR3 protein. The data contain over 550,000 distinct CDR3 sequences, about 28% of them singletons. General study findings and limits: Diversity figures based on one million T cells were deemed too low. Long-lived donors had more naive CD4+ cells and higher diversity than aged donors.

V usage is TRBV20-1 and J usage is TRBJ1-5; TRBD1 might be the D (5 bases). The sample taken for sequencing was blood. This clonotype was obtained from a woman of 80 years or more in good health. CDR3 sequence (DNA): TGCAGTGACCGCCGGGACCCCAATCAGCCCCAGCATTTT. Protein: CSDRRDPNQPQHF.